This TCR beta chain was sequenced during a study of T cell responses to AZD1222 COVID-19 vaccine. The protocol was immunoSEQ multiplex PCR, while the TCRdb copy is restricted to in-frame clones and leaves out a portion. The sample comprises roughly 100,000 clones, about 88% of which are singletons, and about an eighth rests with the top ten. Study-wide findings and caveats: All repertoire sampling was performed exclusively after the peak T cell response. Per reports, nearly half of all spike-specific TCRs target regions that are unmutated in variants. Spike was spanned by vaccine-associated CD4 TCRs, with dominance at 160-218 and 743-854.

CDR1 is MNHNS, CDR2 SASEGT, per germline. CDR3 length: 16 residues. Trimming cost V 3 bases and J 4 bases; bases outside gene matches: 7. This clone was picked up one time. Its matching antigen is unknown. Here the sequenced sample was peripheral blood, taken on day 0 of AZD1222 vaccination. The TCR was taken from an adult in good health. The chain recombines TRBV6-1 with TRBJ2-1; 9 bases match TRBD2. The CDR3 spells CASSELLAGTYNEQFF. The DNA of the CDR3 is TGTGCCAGCAGTGAGCTCCTAGCGGGGACGTACAATGAGCAGTTCTTC.